This T cell receptor beta chain stems from a study of shared clonotypes between healthy human individuals. As concerns this clone: Antigen specificity is unknown.

In the sorted-subset replicate PCRs, 200 ng DNA, roughly 29,000 T cell genomes, was used. Method: immunoSEQ multiplex PCR; TCRdb's copy keeps in-frame clones and lacks some. The table includes 1,400,000 or so clones, 98% detected once. Findings of the study overall: Sampling included only blood; tissue repertoires likely differ. Naive CD4 clonotypes were shared across a few donors at around 5.4%.

Germline loops: CDR1 SGHAT, CDR2 FQNNGV. Deletions cut 3 bases from V and 3 bases from J, with 14 bases between. This CDR3 region has 15 residues. This clonotype was obtained from a man aged 25 to 40 in good health. The sample was naive CD4+ T cells sorted from blood. Stated subset: CD45RA+ positively selected. V gene TRBV11-2 combines with J gene TRBJ1-1; D uncertain. The CDR3 loop reads CASSFGSSAHTEAFF. As DNA, the CDR3 is TGTGCCAGCAGCTTTGGCAGTTCCGCTCACACTGAAGCTTTCTTT.